Included here is one T cell receptor (beta chain) sequence, with context. As yet, its antigen is unknown. The data are from a study of tumor-infiltrating lymphocytes in primary liver carcinoma. Study summary: Spanning 30 to 69 years of age, the patients were men and women.

Study-level results: All five tumor regions shared only about 8-24% of top clones.

TCR beta cDNA was reverse-transcribed from 450 to 500 ng of total RNA. The reaction used a constant-region primer and ProtoScript II reverse transcriptase. Construction of TCR beta libraries relied on three successive nested multiplex PCR rounds employing slightly modified ARM-PCR. Running around 10 cycles apiece, the first two PCR rounds relied on TRBV1-TRBV30 forward primers together with a C-beta reverse primer. TCRdb redid the calling of the multiplex PCR reads with MiXCR, one entry per CDR3 protein. The data show 40,000 to 55,000 distinct CDR3 sequences, with over 65% seen just once and roughly 29% held by the top ten. This CDR3 spans 15 amino acids. Trimming shortened V by 1 base and J by 7 bases, and 12 bases separated the two germline ends. From germline, CDR1 is SGDLS and CDR2 YYNGEE. Co-extraction of both nucleic acids (RNA and DNA) used roughly 19-33 mg of unsorted bulk tissue. Tumor samples were assessed, and every one had over 90% viable tumor cells.

The specimen was liver tumor tissue from sampling region 5. This sample's subset: tumor region T5, tumor centre. This TCR was recovered from a man between 40 and 49 years old with primary liver carcinoma and hepatitis B virus infection. The V gene is TRBV9, the J gene TRBJ1-6; D might be TRBD1 (5 bases). CDR3 in DNA: TGTGCCAGCAGCGTAAACAGCCGGGGGAATTCACCCCTCCACTTT. This gives the protein CASSVNSRGNSPLHF. Complete variable domain (other parts from reference TRBV9 and TRBJ1-6): DSGVTQTPKHLITATGQRVTLRCSPRSGDLSVYWYQQSLDQGLQFLIQYYNGEERAKGNILERFSAQQFPDLHSELNLSSLELGDSALYFCASSVNSRGNSPLHFGNGTRLTVT.